One and the same sample provided the 4 T cell receptor beta chains below, sequenced in a study of cytomegalovirus exposure and HLA in healthy donors. Clones were read by immunoSEQ multiplex PCR, and TCRdb kept only the in-frame ones, dropping some. This table has 200,000 or so clones, 85% to 90% appearing once. The sequenced material came from PBMCs. These receptors originate from a young woman in good health and CMV-seronegative.

V and J are TRBV27 and TRBJ2-1, with 8 bases lining up with TRBD2. The ends lost 6 bases at V and 6 bases at J; junction bases unmatched: 7. The length of the CDR3 is 14 residues. From germline, CDR1 is MNHEY and CDR2 SMNVEV (reference sequence). CDR3: CASSQSSGLNEQFF. The DNA of the CDR3 is TGTGCCAGCAGCCAATCTAGCGGGCTCAATGAGCAGTTCTTC.

The chain uses TRBV2 and TRBJ1-4; D gene uncertain. V lost 7 bases and J lost 11, with 14 bases in between. Germline V CDR1 and CDR2: SNHLY, FYNNEI. The CDR3 length is 12 residues. CDR3 sequence: CASMGQPGKLFF. The DNA of the CDR3 is TGTGCCAGCATGGGCCAGCCCGGCAAACTGTTTTTT.

This chain links TRBV6-5 with TRBJ2-7; perhaps TRBD1 as D (6 bases). The length of the CDR3 is 13 residues. V lost 2 bases, J lost 9 bases, and 14 bases lay in between. Germline assignment: CDR1 MNHEY and CDR2 SVGAGI. Written as DNA, the CDR3 is TGTGCCAGCAGTTACCAGGGGCGAGGATTGCAGTACTTC. Translating gives CASSYQGRGLQYF.

The V and J genes are TRBV7-9 and TRBJ1-3; no reliable D call. This CDR3 has 14 residues. V lost 1 base and J lost 4, with 8 bases in between. CDR1 SEHNR and CDR2 FQNEAQ come from the germline V gene (reference sequence). The CDR3 nucleotides are TGTGCCAGCAGCTTAGAGAGGCCCGGAAACACCATATATTTT. The encoded protein is CASSLERPGNTIYF.